These 12 T cell receptor beta chains were sequenced from one sample in a study of cytomegalovirus exposure and HLA in healthy donors. The protocol was immunoSEQ multiplex PCR, while the TCRdb copy is restricted to in-frame clones and leaves out a portion. The table lists about 200,000 clones, about 90% of them singletons, with 2.9% in the top ten. Sequenced input: PBMCs. These receptors originate from a woman under 30 in good health and CMV-seronegative.

This sequence joins TRBV7-2 and TRBJ1-1, with D uncertain. The V gene's germline CDR1 is SGHTA and CDR2 FQGNSA. This CDR3 is 15 amino acids long. The V end was cut by 5 bases, the J end by 3 bases, with 16 bases between. The CDR3 region is CASSISGSGYTEAFF. CDR3 DNA: TGTGCCAGCAGCATTTCAGGCTCCGGCTACACTGAAGCTTTCTTT. The whole variable domain, filled in from reference TRBV7-2 and TRBJ1-1, reads GAGVSQSPSNKVTEKGKDVELRCDPISGHTALYWYRQSLGQGLEFLIYFQGNSAPDKSGLPSDRFSAERTGGSVSTLTIQRTQQEDSAVYLCASSISGSGYTEAFFGQGTRLTVV.

Only one count was recorded for this clone. The V gene is TRBV10-3, the J gene TRBJ2-3; 8 bases agree with TRBD2. The CDR3 is 16 residues long. The ends lost 3 bases at V and 3 bases at J; junction bases unmatched: 8. Per the germline V gene, CDR1 is ENHRY and CDR2 is SYGVKD. The CDR3 here is CAISDPVAGRTDTQYF. As DNA, the CDR3 is TGTGCCATCAGTGATCCGGTAGCGGGGCGGACAGATACGCAGTATTTT.

The V gene is TRBV27, the J gene TRBJ1-5, with D maybe TRBD1 (5 bases). V was cut by 6 bases and J by 5 bases, with 8 bases left in between. CDR1 is MNHEY, CDR2 SMNVEV, per germline (reference sequence). The CDR3 consists of 12 residues. The CDR3 nucleotides are TGTGCCAGCAGGGGAGGGGATCAGCCCCAGCATTTT. As protein: CASRGGDQPQHF.

V gene TRBV29-1 combines with J gene TRBJ2-5; tentatively, D is TRBD2 (6 bases). Trimming left V 6 bases short and J 5 bases short, with 16 bases between. Germline V gives CDR1 SQVTM, CDR2 ANQGSEA. This CDR3 comprises 13 residues. The CDR3 region has the DNA TGCAGCGTGCTAAACGGGAGAGCGGAGACCCAGTACTTC. It encodes CSVLNGRAETQYF.

This clone was counted a few times. The V gene is TRBV11-2, the J gene TRBJ2-1; D perhaps matches TRBD2 (5 bases). This CDR3 is 17 amino acids long. The ends were cut back, 1 base at V and 0 bases at J, with 13 bases in the middle. CDR1 and CDR2 from the germline V gene are SGHAT and FQNNGV. In nucleotides, the CDR3 is TGTGCCAGCAGCTTAGGAAGCGGCCCGAGCTCCTACAATGAGCAGTTCTTC. Amino acids: CASSLGSGPSSYNEQFF.

The chain has TRBV5-1 and TRBJ1-1; D not resolved. Deletions cut 0 bases from V and 0 bases from J, with 6 bases between. Germline CDR1 and CDR2: SGHRS and YFSETQ. The CDR3 covers 14 residues. In DNA form, the CDR3 reads TGCGCCAGCAGCTTGGCCGTAGTGAACACTGAAGCTTTCTTT. Residues: CASSLAVVNTEAFF.

The chain joins TRBV21-1 to TRBJ2-5; the D call TRBD1 from the table was never checked on the DNA. TRBV21-1 is annotated as a pseudogene. This CDR3 region has 16 residues. Here the CDR3 DNA reads TGTGCCAGCAGCAAAGACGGGCAGGGCAGTCTACAGACCCAGTACTTC. Translation gives CASSKDGQGSLQTQYF.

This clone was counted between two and nine times. The gene calls are TRBV6-5 and TRBJ2-1; tentative D call: TRBD1 (5 bases). Germline values: CDR1 MNHEY, CDR2 SVGAGI. The CDR3 runs to 13 residues. Deletions cut 8 bases from V and 10 bases from J, with 18 bases between. CDR3 region: CASQGSLTGEQFF. The CDR3 nucleotides read TGTGCCAGCCAGGGTTCCCTTACTGGGGAGCAGTTCTTC.

The chain has TRBV5-1 and TRBJ1-1, with unresolved D. Germline CDR1 is SGHRS and CDR2 is YFSETQ. V lost 1 base and J lost 1, with 8 bases in between. The CDR3 is 14 residues long. CDR3 sequence (DNA): TGCGCCAGCAGCTTGATGGCCCAGAACACTGAAGCTTTCTTT. It specifies CASSLMAQNTEAFF.

The gene calls are TRBV27 and TRBJ2-3; 9 bases are a match to TRBD2. This CDR3 is 15 amino acids long. V dropped 2 bases and J dropped 6; count of bases not matched to a gene: 6. The V gene's germline CDR1 is MNHEY and CDR2 SMNVEV (reference sequence). This chain's CDR3 is CASSLGGRASDTQYF. The CDR3 coding sequence is TGTGCCAGCAGTTTAGGCGGGAGGGCTTCTGATACGCAGTATTTT.

The V and J genes are TRBV6-5 and TRBJ2-1, with TRBD1 identical over 9 bases. The length of the CDR3 is 15 residues. The V gene's germline CDR1 is MNHEY and CDR2 SVGAGI. V was pared by 5 bases and J by 3 bases, with 5 bases of the junction left unmatched. Here the CDR3 reads CASSRGTGIYNEQFF. Here the CDR3 DNA reads TGTGCCAGCAGTCGCGGGACAGGGATCTACAATGAGCAGTTCTTC.

A single count supports this clone. The V gene is TRBV7-3, the J gene TRBJ2-1; D possibly corresponds to TRBD2 (7 bases). Trimming removed 2 bases at V and 9 bases at J, with 14 bases between. The CDR3 has 14 amino acids. CDR1 SGHTA and CDR2 FQGTGA come from the germline V gene. The CDR3 region is CASSLLRGAGEQFF. CDR3 coding DNA: TGTGCCAGCAGCTTACTCCGGGGGGCAGGTGAGCAGTTCTTC.